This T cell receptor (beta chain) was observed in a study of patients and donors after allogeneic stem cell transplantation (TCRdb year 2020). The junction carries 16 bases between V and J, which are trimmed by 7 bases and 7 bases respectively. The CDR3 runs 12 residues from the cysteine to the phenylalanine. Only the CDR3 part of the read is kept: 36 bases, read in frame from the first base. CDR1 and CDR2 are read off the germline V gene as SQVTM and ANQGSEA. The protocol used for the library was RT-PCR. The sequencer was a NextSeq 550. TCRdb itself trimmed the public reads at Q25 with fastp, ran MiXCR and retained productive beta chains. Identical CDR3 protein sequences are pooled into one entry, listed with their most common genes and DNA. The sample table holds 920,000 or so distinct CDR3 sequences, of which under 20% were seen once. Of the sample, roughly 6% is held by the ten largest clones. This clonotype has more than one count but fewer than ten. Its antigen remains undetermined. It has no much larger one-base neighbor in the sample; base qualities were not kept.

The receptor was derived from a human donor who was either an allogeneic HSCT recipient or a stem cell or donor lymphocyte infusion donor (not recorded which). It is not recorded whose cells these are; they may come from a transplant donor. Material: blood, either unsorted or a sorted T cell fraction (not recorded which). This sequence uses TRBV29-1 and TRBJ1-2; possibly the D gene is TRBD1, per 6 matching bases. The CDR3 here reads CSAGGGASGYTF. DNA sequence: TGCAGCGCCGGCGGGGGGGCGAGTGGCTACACCTTC.